This TCR beta chain was captured in a study of shared clonotypes between healthy human individuals (dated by TCRdb to 2019 to 2021). Broadly, across the study: A couple of women and a few men aged 18 to 49 years were included in the cohort. For each donor, CD4 naive and CD4 memory were each given three plates, CD8 naive was given two plates, and CD8 memory was given one plate. Blood TCR repertoires of five healthy adults were deeply sequenced to estimate repertoire size and the extent of clonotype sharing between individuals. Libraries were prepared and TCR repertoires were sequenced by different laboratories using diverse techniques, in order to increase sequencing depth and limit assay-specific biases. Per donor, leukapheresis produced somewhere between about 0.9 and 9.5 billion PBMCs. What the work shows at the level of the full study, not this receptor alone: Sampling was restricted to blood, and TCR repertoires in tissue are likely to differ from TCR repertoires in blood. Because the study included only a small number of donors, the genetic and exposure-history diversity represented was limited. Higher generation probabilities were observed for clonotypes shared by all four sorted-subset donors than for non-shared clonotypes. Rarefaction of sorted-subset datasets indicated incomplete sequencing despite the large sequencing depth. Pairwise subsampling led to the expectation that sequencing depth would affect the degree of clonotype sharing among donors. Larger estimated clonotype richness was generally found for naive subsets than for memory subsets. When a handful of donors were compared, the shared fraction of clonotypes was around 5% for naive CD4, around 3.6% for naive CD8, 2% to 2.5% for memory CD4, and around 0.37% for memory CD8.

Worth noting for this clone: Its antigen is unknown. No base-level quality is on record; no much larger clone is a single base apart.

The germline V gene yields LGHNA for CDR1 and YSLEER for CDR2. V sheds 4 bases and J sheds 9 bases, leaving 22 bases between their ends. The CDR3 starts with the cysteine, ends with the phenylalanine, and has 16 residues. The DNA shown is the 48-base CDR3, in frame from base 1. The donors were healthy, HIV-negative adults who had no recently reported acute infections or vaccinations. Every donor was a Caucasian adult residing in Nashville, Tennessee, USA. CD4+ T cells were enriched through magnetic negative selection, after which naive cells were positively selected on CD45RA and the remaining negative fraction served as the memory subset. Blood was obtained by leukapheresis, after which PBMCs were separated by Ficoll-Histopaque density gradient centrifugation and cryopreserved in liquid nitrogen vapor phase. Analytical flow cytometry was used to check the purity and quantity of every magnetically sorted T cell population. Genomic DNA was isolated from every sorted fraction and measured by UV absorbance on a Nanodrop 2000c.

TCR CDR3 regions were amplified from genomic DNA by multiplex PCR using the deep immunoSEQ assay. For each cell subset, the extracted genomic DNA was distributed evenly across all wells of several immunoSEQ 96-well plates, and each plate served as one replicate. For sorted subsets, each replicate PCR was loaded with around 220 ng genomic DNA, equivalent to some 31,000 T cell genomes. The purified libraries were quantified using a Qubit 3.0 fluorometer, sized with a Bioanalyzer 2100, and then quantified again using the KAPA Library Quantification kit. Each immunoSEQ 96-well plate was sequenced on its own single-read 150-cycle Illumina NextSeq 550 flow cell. Regarding the original processing steps: Because only junctional sequences without quality scores were contained in the immunoSEQ output, filtering matching that applied to full-length reads could not be performed. Sequences were annotated with PyIR, a Python wrapper for IgBLAST v1.9, and V/J genes and CDR3 were assigned using IMGT germline references. Reads were filtered out if the reads had weak V/J assignments (E-value above 1e-6), no CDR3, stop codons, out-of-frame junctions, or ambiguous translated residues. V3J clonotypes were defined as sequences sharing an identical inferred V gene, J gene, and CDR3 amino acid sequence. Percentage overlap between repertoires was calculated by dividing the number of shared unique clonotypes by the size of the smaller repertoire. Three approaches were used to assess repertoire richness: RTK rarefaction, the Chao1 estimator, and Recon v2.1 estimates of unobserved clonotypes. For all TCRbeta clonotypes obtained by the gDNA method from four donors, generation probabilities were computed with OLGA. TCRdb mirrors the immuneACCESS table, restricted to in-frame sequences. Some clones are absent from its copies; in checked studies, under half trace to an unresolved V gene, and the reason for the others is unknown. V and J calls and clone size are as listed in that table; D and trimming were resolved from the DNA. This sample gives a few million clones in total; roughly 95% of them show up just once. Roughly 0.13% of the sample comes from the top ten.

The sequencing input was naive CD4+ T cells sorted from blood. Explained via the paper, the cell subset or site label denotes: CD45RA+ positively selected. This TCR was sampled from a man younger than 35 in good health. The chain is made from TRBV4-3 and TRBJ2-1; the D gene remains uncertain. The DNA reads as follows: TGCGCCAGCAGCCGAGCCCAAGGAGAGGTTCTTGCTGAGCAGTTCTTC. This gives the protein CASSRAQGEVLAEQFF.